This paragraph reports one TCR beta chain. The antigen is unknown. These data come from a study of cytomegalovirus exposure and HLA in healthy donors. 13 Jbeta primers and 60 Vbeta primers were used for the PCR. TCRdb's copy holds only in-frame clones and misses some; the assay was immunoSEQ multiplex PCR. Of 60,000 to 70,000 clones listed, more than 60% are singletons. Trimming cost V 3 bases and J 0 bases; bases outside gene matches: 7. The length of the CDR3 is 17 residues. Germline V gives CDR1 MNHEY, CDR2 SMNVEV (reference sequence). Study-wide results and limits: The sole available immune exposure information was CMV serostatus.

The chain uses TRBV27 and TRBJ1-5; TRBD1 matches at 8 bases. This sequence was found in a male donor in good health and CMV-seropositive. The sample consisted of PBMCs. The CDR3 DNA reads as TGTGCCAGCAGTTTCTCCAGGGGGCTGCTTAGCAATCAGCCCCAGCATTTT. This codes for CASSFSRGLLSNQPQHF.